This TCR beta chain derives from a study of OX40 agonist ivuxolimab in advanced cancers. Study information: Allowance was made for prior anti-PD-1, anti-PD-L1 or anti-CTLA-4 therapy, and around 44% had some. Two cutaneous melanoma patients and one hepatocellular carcinoma patient, three in all, had partial responses.

Produced via immunoSEQ multiplex PCR; TCRdb's table is partial and in-frame only. The sample includes some 140,000 clones, 90% to 95% seen only once; the top ten take approximately 0.99%. General observations from the study: Antigens targeted by the expanded peripheral T cells were not determined.

With respect to this clone: Its antigen is as yet unknown.

Trimming pared 4 bases from V and 0 bases from J, leaving 11 bases between. Germline V lookup: CDR1 SGDLS, CDR2 YYNGEE. The CDR3 is 14 residues long. The chain is built from TRBV9 and TRBJ2-7, with D perhaps given as TRBD1 or TRBD2 (7 bases each). This sequence was found in an adult with an advanced solid tumor such as melanoma, head and neck, liver or kidney cancer. This sample comprised CD4+ or CD8+ T cells sorted from blood, obtained in a trial of the OX40 agonist ivuxolimab. The CDR3 loop reads CASSPGGVSYEQYF. As DNA, the CDR3 is TGTGCCAGCAGCCCAGGGGGGGTCTCCTACGAGCAGTACTTC.